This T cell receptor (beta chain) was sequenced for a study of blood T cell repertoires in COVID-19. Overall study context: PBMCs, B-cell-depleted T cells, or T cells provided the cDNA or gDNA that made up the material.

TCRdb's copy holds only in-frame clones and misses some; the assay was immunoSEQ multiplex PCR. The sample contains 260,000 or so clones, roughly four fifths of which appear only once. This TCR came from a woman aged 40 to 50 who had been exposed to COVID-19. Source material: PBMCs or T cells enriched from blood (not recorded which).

CDR3 amino acids: CASSLAVEGNTGELFF. The CDR3 nucleotides are TGTGCCAGCAGCTTGGCCGTAGAGGGGAACACCGGGGAGCTGTTTTTT. The chain carries TRBV5-6 and TRBJ2-2; D is possibly TRBD2 (5 bases). Deletions cut 0 bases from V and 1 base from J, with 10 bases between. CDR3 length equals 16 residues. The germline V gene has CDR1 SGHDT and CDR2 YYEEEE.